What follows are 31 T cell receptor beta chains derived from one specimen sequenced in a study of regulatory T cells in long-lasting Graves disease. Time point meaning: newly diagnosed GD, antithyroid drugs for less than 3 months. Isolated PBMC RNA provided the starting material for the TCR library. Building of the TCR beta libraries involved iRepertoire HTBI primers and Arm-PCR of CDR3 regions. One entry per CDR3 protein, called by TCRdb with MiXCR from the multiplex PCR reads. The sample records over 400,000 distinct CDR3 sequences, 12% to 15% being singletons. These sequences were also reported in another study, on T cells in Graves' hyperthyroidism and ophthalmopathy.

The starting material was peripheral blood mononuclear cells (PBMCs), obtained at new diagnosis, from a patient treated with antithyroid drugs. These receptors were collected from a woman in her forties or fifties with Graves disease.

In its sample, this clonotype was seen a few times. The CDR3, as DNA: TGCGCCAGCAGTGGAGAGCCCTCCTACAATGAGCAGTTCTTC. Its protein is CASSGEPSYNEQFF. The chain recombines TRBV10-2 with TRBJ2-1; no clear D gene. Per germline, CDR1 WSHSY and CDR2 SAAADI. This CDR3 has 14 residues. The V end was cut by 4 bases, the J end by 0 bases, with 7 bases between.

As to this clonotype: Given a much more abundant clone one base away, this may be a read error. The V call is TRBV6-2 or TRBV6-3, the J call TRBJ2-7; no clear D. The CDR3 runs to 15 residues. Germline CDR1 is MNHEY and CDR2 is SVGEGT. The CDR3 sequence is CANSYSAEEPYEQYF. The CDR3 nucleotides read TGTGCCAACAGTTACTCCGCGGAAGAGCCCTACGAGCAGTACTTC.

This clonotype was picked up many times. CDR3 in amino acids: CASSSPSGATDTQYF. CDR3 in DNA: TGTGCCAGCAGCTCCCCTAGCGGGGCAACAGATACGCAGTATTTT. The chain links TRBV28 to TRBJ2-3, with 9 bases lining up with TRBD2. The CDR3 spans 15 residues. V gave up 6 bases and J gave up 3 bases; unmatched junction bases: 7. The germline gives CDR1 MDHEN, CDR2 SYDVKM.

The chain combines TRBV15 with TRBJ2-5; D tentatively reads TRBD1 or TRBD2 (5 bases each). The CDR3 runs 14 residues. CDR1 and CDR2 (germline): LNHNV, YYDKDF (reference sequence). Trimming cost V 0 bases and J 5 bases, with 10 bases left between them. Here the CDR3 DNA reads TGTGCCACCAGCAGAGATCGGGGCATTGAGACCCAGTACTTC. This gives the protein CATSRDRGIETQYF.

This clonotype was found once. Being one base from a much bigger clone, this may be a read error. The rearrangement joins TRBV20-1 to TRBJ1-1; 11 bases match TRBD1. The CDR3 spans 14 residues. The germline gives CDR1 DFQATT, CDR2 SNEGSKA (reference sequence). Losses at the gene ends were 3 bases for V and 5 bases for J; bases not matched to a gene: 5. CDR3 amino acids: CSASMGQGETEAFF. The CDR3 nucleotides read TGCAGTGCTAGTATGGGACAGGGGGAAACTGAAGCTTTCTTT.

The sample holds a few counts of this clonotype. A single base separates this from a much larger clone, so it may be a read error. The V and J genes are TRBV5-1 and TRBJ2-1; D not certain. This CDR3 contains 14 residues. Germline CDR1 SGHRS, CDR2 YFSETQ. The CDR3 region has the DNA TGCGCCAGCAGCTTGGGCTATCCCTACAATGAGCAGCTCTTC. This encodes CASSLGYPYNEQLF.

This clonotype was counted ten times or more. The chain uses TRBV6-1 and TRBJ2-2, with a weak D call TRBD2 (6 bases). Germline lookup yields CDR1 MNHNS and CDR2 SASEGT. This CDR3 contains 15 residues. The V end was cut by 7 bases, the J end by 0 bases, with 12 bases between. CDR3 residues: CASMRDQANTGELFF. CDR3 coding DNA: TGTGCCAGCATGCGGGATCAAGCGAACACCGGGGAGCTGTTTTTT.

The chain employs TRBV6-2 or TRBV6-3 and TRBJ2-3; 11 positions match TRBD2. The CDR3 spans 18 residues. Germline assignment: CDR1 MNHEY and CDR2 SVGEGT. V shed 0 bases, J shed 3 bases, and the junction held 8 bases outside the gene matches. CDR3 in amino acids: CASSYSSRLAGRTDTQYF. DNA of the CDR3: TGTGCCAGCAGTTACTCCTCCCGACTAGCGGGAAGGACAGATACGCAGTATTTT.

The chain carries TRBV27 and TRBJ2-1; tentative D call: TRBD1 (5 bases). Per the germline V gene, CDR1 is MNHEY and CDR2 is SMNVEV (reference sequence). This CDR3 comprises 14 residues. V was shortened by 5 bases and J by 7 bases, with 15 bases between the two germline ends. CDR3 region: CASSPLGVKNEQFF. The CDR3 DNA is TGTGCCAGCAGTCCCCTAGGGGTAAAGAATGAGCAGTTCTTC.

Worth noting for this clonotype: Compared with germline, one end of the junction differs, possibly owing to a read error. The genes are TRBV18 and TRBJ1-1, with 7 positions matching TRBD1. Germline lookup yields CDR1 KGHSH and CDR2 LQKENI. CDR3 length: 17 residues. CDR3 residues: CASSPRQGGGKDTEALF. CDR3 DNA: TGTGCCAGCTCACCACGGCAAGGGGGCGGAAAGGACACTGAAGCTCTCTTT.

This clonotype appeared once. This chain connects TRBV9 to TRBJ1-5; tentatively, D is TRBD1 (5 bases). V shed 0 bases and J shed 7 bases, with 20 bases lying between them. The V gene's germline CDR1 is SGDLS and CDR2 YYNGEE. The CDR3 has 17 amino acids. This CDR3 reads CASSVGRDGGRDQPQHF. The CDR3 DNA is TGTGCCAGCAGCGTAGGCAGGGATGGTGGTAGAGACCAGCCCCAGCATTTT.

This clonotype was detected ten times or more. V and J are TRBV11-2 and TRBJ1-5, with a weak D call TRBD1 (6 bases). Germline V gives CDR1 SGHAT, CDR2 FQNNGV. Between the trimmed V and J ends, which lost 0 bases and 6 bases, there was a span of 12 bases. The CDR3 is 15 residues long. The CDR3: CASSLDMGGAQPQHF. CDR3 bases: TGTGCCAGCAGCTTAGATATGGGGGGGGCTCAGCCCCAGCATTTT. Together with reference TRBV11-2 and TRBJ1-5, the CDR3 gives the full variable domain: EAGVAQSPRYKIIEKRQSVAFWCNPISGHATLYWYQQILGQGPKLLIQFQNNGVVDDSQLPKDRFSAERLKGVDSTLKIQPAKLEDSAVYLCASSLDMGGAQPQHFGDGTRLSIL.

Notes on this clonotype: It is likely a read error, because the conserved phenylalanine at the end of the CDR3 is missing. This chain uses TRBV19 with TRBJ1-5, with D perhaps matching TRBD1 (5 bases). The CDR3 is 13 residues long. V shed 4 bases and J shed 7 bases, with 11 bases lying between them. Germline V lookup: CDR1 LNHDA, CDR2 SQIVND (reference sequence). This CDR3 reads CASSNTGPQPQHL. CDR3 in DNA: TGTGCCAGTAGTAACACAGGACCGCAGCCCCAGCATCTT.

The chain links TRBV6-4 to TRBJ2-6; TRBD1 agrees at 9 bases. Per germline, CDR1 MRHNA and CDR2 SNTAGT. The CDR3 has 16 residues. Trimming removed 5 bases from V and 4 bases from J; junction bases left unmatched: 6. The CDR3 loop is CASSPGQGSGANVLTF. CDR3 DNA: TGTGCCAGCAGTCCGGGACAGGGTTCCGGGGCCAACGTCCTGACTTTC.

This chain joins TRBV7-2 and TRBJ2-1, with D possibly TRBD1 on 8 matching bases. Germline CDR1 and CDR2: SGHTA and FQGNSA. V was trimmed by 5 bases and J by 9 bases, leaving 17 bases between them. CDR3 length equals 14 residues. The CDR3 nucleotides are TGTGCCAGCAGCGTTGGACAGGGAGGGCCTGAGCAGTTCTTC. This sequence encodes CASSVGQGGPEQFF.

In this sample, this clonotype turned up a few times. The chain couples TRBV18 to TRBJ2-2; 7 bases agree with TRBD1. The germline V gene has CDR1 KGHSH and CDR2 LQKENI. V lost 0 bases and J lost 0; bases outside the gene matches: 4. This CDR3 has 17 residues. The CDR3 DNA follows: TGTGCCAGCTCACCACCGAGACAGGGCCCGAACACCGGGGAGCTGTTTTTT. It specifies CASSPPRQGPNTGELFF.

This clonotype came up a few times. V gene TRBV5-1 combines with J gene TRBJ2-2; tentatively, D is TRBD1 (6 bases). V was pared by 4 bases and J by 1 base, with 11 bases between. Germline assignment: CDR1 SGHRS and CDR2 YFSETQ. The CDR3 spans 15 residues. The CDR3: CASSVGTQNTGELFF. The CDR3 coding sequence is TGCGCCAGCAGCGTCGGGACACAGAACACCGGGGAGCTGTTTTTT.

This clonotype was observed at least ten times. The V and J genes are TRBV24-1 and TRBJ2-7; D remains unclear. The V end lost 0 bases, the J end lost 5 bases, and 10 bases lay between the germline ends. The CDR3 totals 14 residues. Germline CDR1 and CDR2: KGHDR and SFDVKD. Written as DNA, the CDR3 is TGTGCCACCAGTGATTTGCTTCAACCAAACGAGCAGTACTTC. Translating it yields CATSDLLQPNEQYF.

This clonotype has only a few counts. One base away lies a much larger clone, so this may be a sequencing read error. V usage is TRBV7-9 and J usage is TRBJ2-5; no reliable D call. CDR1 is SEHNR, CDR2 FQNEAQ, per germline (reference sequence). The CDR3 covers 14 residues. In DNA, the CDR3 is TGTACCAGCAGCCCTCGGAGTCCCGGGGAGACCCAGTACTTC. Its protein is CTSSPRSPGETQYF.

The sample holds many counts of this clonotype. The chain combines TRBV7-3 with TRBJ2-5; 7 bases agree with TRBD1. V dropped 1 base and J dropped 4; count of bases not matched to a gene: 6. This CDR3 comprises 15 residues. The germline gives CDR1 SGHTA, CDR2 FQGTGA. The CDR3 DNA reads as TGTGCCAGCAGCTTAATCTCAGGGGGAATAGAGACCCAGTACTTC. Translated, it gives CASSLISGGIETQYF. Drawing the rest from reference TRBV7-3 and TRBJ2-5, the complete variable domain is GAGVSQTPSNKVTEKGKYVELRCDPISGHTALYWYRQSLGQGPEFLIYFQGTGAADDSGLPNDRFFAVRPEGSVSTLKIQRTERGDSAVYLCASSLISGGIETQYFGPGTRLLVL.

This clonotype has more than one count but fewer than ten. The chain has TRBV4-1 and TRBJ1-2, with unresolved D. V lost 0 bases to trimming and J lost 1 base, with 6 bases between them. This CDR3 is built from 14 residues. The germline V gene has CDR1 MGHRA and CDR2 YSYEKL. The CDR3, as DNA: TGCGCCAGCAGCCAAGATTACAGTAACTATGGCTACACCTTC. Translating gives CASSQDYSNYGYTF.

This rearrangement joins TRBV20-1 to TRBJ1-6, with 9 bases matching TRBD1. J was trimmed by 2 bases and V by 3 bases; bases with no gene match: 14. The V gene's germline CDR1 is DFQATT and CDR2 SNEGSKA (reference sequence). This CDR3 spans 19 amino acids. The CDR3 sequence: CSARIPGTGILAYNSPLHF. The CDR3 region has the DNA TGCAGTGCTAGGATACCCGGGACAGGGATTTTGGCCTATAATTCACCCCTCCACTTT.

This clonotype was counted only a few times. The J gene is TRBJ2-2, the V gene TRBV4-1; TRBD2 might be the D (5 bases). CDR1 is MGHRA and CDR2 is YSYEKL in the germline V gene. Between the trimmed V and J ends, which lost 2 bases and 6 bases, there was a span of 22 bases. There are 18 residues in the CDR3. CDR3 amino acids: CASSQFDWRVERAGELFF. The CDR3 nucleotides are TGCGCCAGCAGCCAATTCGACTGGCGGGTAGAACGTGCCGGGGAGCTGTTTTTT.

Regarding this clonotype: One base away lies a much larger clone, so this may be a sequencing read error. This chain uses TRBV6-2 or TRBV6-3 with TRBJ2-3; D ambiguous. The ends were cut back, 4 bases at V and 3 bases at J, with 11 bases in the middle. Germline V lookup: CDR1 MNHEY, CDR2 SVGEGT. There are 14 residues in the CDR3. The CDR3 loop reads CASSCSRRTDTQYF. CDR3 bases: TGTGCCAGCAGTTGCTCCCGTCGGACAGATACGCAGTATTTT.

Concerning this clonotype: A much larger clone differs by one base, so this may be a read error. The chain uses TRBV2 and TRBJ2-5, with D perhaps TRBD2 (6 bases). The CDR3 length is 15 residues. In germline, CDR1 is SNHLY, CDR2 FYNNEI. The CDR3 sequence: CASGEAGGARKTQYF. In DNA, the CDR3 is TGTGCCAGCGGTGAAGCGGGCGGGGCTCGGAAGACCCAGTACTTC.

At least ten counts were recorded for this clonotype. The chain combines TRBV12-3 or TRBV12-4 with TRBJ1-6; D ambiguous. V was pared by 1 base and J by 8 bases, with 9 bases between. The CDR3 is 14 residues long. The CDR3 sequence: CASSLVFTDSPLHF. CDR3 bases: TGTGCCAGCAGTTTAGTTTTCACTGATTCACCCCTCCACTTT.

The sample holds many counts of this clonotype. CDR3 loop: CASSPDRGGLYGYTF. The CDR3 coding sequence is TGTGCCAGCAGCCCCGACAGGGGCGGCCTCTATGGCTACACCTTC. The chain carries TRBV12-3 or TRBV12-4 and TRBJ1-2, with 8 bases matching TRBD1. V was pared by 6 bases and J by 4 bases, with 10 bases of the junction left unmatched. The CDR3 has 15 residues.

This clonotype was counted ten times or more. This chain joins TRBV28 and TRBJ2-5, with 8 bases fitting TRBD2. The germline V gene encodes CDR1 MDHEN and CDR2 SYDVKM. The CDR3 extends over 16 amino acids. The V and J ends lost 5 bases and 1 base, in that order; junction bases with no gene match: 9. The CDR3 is CASSPAGTRLQETQYF. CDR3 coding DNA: TGTGCCAGCAGTCCCGCCGGGACTAGGCTCCAAGAGACCCAGTACTTC. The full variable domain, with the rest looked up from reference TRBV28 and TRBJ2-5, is DVKVTQSSRYLVKRTGEKVFLECVQDMDHENMFWYRQDPGLGLRLIYFSYDVKMKEKGDIPEGYSVSREKKERFSLILESASTNQTSMYLCASSPAGTRLQETQYFGPGTRLLVL.

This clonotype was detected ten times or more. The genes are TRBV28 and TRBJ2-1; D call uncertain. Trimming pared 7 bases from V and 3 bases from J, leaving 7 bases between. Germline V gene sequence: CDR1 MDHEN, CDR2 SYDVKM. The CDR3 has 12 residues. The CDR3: CASTLDYNEQFF. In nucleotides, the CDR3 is TGTGCCAGCACCCTAGACTACAATGAGCAGTTCTTC.

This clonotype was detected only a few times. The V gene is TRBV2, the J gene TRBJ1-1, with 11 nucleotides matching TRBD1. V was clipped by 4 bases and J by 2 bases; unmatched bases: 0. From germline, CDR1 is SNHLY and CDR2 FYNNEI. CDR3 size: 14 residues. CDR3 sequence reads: CASSGTGGNTEAFF. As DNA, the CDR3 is TGTGCCAGCAGTGGGACAGGGGGCAACACTGAAGCTTTCTTT.

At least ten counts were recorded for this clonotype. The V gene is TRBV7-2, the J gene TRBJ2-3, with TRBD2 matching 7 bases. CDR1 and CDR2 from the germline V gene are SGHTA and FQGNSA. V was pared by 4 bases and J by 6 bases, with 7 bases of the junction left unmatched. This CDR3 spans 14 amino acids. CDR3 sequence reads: CASSWAGVGDTQYF. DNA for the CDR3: TGTGCCAGCAGCTGGGCGGGAGTGGGGGATACGCAGTATTTT.